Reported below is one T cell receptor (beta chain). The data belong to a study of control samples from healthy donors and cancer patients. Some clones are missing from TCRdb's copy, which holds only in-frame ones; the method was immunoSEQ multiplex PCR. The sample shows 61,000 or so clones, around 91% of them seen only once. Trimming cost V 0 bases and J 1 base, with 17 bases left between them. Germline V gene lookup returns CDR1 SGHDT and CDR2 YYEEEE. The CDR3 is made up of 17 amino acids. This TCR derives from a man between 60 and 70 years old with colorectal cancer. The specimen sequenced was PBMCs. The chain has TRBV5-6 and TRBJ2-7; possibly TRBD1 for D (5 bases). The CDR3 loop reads CASSLGPRQRPSYEQYF. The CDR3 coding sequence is TGTGCCAGCAGCTTGGGGCCCCGACAGCGACCATCCTACGAGCAGTACTTC.